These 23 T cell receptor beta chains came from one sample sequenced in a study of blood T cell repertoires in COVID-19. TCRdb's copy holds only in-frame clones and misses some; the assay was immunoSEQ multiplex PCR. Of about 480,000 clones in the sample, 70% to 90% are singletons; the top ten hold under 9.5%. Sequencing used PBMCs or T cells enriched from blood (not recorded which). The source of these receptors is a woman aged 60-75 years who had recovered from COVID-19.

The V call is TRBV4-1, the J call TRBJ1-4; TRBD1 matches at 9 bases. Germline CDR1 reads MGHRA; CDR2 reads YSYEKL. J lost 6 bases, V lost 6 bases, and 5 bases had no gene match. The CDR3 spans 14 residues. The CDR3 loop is CASRHTGGDEKLFF. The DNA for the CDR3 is TGCGCCAGCAGACATACAGGGGGCGATGAAAAACTGTTTTTT.

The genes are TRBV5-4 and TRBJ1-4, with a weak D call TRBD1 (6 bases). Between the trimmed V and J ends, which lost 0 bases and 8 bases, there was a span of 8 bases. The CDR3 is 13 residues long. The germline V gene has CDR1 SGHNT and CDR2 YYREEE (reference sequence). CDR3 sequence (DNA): TGTGCCAGCAGCTTGGGGGGGGGCGAAAAACTGTTTTTT. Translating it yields CASSLGGGEKLFF.

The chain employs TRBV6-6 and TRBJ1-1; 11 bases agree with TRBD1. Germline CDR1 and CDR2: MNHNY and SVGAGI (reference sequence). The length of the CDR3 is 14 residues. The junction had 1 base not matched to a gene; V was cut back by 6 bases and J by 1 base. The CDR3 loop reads CASRGTGGNTEAFF. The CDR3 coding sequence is TGTGCCAGCAGGGGGACAGGGGGGAACACTGAAGCTTTCTTT.

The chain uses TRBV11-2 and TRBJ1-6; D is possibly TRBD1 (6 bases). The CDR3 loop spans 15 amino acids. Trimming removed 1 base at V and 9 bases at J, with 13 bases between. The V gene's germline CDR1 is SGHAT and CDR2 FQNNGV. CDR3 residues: CASSLGTQGISPLHF. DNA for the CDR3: TGTGCCAGCAGCTTAGGTACGCAGGGGATTTCACCCCTCCACTTT.

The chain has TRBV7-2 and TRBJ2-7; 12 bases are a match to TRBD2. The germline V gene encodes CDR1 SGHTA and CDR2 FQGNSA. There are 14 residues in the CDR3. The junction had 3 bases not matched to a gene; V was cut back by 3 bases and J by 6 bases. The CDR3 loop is CASSFLAGGREQYF. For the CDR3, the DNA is TGTGCCAGCAGCTTCCTAGCGGGGGGGCGCGAGCAGTACTTC.

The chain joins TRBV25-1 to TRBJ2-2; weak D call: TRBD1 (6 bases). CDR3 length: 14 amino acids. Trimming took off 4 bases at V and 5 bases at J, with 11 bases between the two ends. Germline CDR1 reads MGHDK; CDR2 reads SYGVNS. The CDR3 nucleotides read TGTGCCAGCAGTGTAGGGGGAAGAACCGGGGAGCTGTTTTTT. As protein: CASSVGGRTGELFF.

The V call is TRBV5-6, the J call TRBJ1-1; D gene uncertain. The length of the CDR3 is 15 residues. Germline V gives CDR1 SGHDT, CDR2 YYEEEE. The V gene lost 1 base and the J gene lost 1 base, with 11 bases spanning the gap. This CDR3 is CASSLRTAKNTEAFF. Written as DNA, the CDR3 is TGTGCCAGCAGCTTGCGAACAGCTAAGAACACTGAAGCTTTCTTT.

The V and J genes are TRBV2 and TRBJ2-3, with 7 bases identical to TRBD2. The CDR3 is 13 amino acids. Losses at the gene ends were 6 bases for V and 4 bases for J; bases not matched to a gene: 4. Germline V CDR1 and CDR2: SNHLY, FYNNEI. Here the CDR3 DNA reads TGTGCCAGCAGCCCCACTAGCGCAGATACGCAGTATTTT. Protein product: CASSPTSADTQYF.

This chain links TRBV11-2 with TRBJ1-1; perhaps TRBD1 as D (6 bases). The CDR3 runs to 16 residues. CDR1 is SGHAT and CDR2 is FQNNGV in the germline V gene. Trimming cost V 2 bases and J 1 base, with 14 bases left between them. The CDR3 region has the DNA TGTGCCAGCAGCTTAACCTACAGGGTGGGGAACACTGAAGCTTTCTTT. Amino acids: CASSLTYRVGNTEAFF.

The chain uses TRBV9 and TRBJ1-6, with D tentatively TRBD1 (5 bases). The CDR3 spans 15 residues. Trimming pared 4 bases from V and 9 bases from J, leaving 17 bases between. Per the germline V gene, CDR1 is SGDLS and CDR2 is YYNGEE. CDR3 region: CASSPNPGSGSPLHF. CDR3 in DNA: TGTGCCAGCAGCCCCAACCCAGGGTCCGGTTCACCCCTCCACTTT.

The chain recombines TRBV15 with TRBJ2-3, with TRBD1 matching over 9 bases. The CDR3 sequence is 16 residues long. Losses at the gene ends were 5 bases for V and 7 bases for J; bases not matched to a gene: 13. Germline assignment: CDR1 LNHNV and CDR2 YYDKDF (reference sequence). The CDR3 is CATSLSAGQGLHTQYF. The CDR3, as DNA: TGTGCCACCAGCCTTTCGGCGGGACAGGGATTGCATACGCAGTATTTT.

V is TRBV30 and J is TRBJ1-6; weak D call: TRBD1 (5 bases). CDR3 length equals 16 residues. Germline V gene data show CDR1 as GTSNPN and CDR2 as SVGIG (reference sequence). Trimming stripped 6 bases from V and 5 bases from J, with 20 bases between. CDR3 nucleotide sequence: TGTGCCTGCCCCGGGGAGGGGACTCTGGATAATTCACCCCTCCACTTT. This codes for CACPGEGTLDNSPLHF.

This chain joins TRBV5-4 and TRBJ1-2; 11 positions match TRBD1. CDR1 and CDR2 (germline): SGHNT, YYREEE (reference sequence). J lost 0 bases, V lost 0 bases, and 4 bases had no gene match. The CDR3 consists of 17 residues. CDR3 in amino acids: CASSLAGDRGTNYGYTF. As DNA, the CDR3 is TGTGCCAGCAGCTTGGCCGGGGACAGGGGGACTAACTATGGCTACACCTTC.

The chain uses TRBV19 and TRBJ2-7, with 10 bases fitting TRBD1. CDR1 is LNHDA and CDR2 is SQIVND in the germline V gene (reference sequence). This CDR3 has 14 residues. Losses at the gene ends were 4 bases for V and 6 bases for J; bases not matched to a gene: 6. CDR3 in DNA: TGTGCCAGTAGTAGTGGGGACAGGGGCTCCGAGCAGTACTTC. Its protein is CASSSGDRGSEQYF.

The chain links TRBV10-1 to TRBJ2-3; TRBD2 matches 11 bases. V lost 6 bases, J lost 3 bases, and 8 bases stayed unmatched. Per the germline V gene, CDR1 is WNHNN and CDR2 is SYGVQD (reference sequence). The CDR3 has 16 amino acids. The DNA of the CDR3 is TGCGCCAGCAGCGCCCTGGCTAGCGGGGGGACAGATACGCAGTATTTT. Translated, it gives CASSALASGGTDTQYF.

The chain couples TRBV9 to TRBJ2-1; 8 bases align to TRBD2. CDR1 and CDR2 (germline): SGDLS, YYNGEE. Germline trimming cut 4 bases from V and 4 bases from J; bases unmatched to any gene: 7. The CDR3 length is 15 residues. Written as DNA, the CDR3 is TGTGCCAGCAGCTACGGGGGGGATGAGTACAATGAGCAGTTCTTC. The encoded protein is CASSYGGDEYNEQFF.

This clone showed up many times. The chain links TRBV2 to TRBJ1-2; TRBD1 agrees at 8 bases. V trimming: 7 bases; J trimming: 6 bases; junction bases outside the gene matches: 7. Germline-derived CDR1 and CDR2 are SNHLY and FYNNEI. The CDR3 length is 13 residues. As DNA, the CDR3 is TGTGCCAGCACTAGGACAGGGTCCGATGGCTACACCTTC. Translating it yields CASTRTGSDGYTF.

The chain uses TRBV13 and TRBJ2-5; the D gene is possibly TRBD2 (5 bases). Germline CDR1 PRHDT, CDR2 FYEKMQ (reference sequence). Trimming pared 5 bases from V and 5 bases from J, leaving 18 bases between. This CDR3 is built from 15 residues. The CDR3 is CASSLIRGMVETQYF. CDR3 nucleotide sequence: TGTGCCAGCAGCCTTATAAGAGGGATGGTGGAGACCCAGTACTTC. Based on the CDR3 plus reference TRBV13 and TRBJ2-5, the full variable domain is AAGVIQSPRHLIKEKRETATLKCYPIPRHDTVYWYQQGPGQDPQFLISFYEKMQSDKGSIPDRFSAQQFSDYHSELNMSSLELGDSALYFCASSLIRGMVETQYFGPGTRLLVL.

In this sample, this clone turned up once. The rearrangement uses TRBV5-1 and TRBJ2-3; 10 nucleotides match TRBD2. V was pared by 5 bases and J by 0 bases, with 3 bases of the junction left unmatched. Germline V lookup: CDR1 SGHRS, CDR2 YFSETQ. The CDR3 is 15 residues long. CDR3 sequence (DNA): TGCGCCAGCAGTACTAGCGGGGCGAGCACAGATACGCAGTATTTT. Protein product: CASSTSGASTDTQYF.

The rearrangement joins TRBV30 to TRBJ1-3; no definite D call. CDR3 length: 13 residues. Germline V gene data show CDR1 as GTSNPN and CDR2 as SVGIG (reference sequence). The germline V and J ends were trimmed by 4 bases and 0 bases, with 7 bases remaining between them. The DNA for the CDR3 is TGTGCCTGGAACAGTGGCTCTGGAAACACCATATATTTT. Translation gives CAWNSGSGNTIYF.

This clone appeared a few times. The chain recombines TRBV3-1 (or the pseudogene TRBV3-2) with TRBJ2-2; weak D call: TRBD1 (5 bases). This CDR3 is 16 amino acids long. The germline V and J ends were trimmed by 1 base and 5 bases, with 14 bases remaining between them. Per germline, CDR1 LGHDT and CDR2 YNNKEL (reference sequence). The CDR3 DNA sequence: TGTGCCAGCAGCCAAGGCCGGCAGGGTGGTACCGGGGAGCTGTTTTTT. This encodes CASSQGRQGGTGELFF.

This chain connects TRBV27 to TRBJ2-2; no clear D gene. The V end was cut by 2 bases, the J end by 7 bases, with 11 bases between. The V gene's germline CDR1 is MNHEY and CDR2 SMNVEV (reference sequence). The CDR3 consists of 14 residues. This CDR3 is CASSLGLPGGELFF. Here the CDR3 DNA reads TGTGCCAGCAGTTTAGGATTGCCAGGCGGGGAGCTGTTTTTT.

CDR3 protein: CASKVGQGADNEQFF. The DNA of the CDR3 is TGTGCCAGCAAGGTGGGACAGGGGGCCGACAATGAGCAGTTCTTC. The chain is built from TRBV9 and TRBJ2-1; TRBD1 matches 12 bases. V shed 6 bases and J 5 bases; nucleotides not matched to a gene: 6. Germline V CDR1 and CDR2: SGDLS, YYNGEE. The CDR3 spans 15 residues.